A selection of T cell receptor beta chains follows, all from one sample in a study of T cell repertoires in cytomegalovirus infection. These receptors have no identified antigens. In TCRdb, the reads were re-called with MiXCR into one record per CDR3 protein. The sample lists hundreds of thousands of distinct CDR3 sequences, around 30% occurring once. The sequenced sample was cultured CD8+ T cells from PBMCs, obtained from culture after CMV antigen stimulation. Receptor source: a human donor in good health (CMV status not recorded). Some clones in this sample may be carry-over from other donors' samples. CDR3s include the opening cysteine and the closing phenylalanine or tryptophan. The order of the fields is D gene, J gene, V gene, clone size, CDR3 DNA, CDR3 protein. D genes are given only for firm matches. Size is omitted from some rows. Given values are once, few, many or a class for expanded clones.

TRBD1,TRBJ1-2,TRBV28,.,TGTGCCAGCAGTTCGTACCGGGACAGCTATGGCTACACCTTC,CASSSYRDSYGYTF
TRBD2,TRBJ2-3,TRBV4-1,.,TGCGCCAGCAGCCAAGCTAGCGGGGAGATCACAGATACGCAGTATTTT,CASSQASGEITDTQYF
.,TRBJ2-2,TRBV5-1,.,TGCGCCAGTCCCTGTGACACCGGGGAGCTGTTTTTT,CASPCDTGELFF
TRBD1,TRBJ1-2,TRBV5-6,.,TGTGCCAGCAGCAGACCGGGACAGGGCTTGGGGATATATGGCTACACCTTC,CASSRPGQGLGIYGYTF
.,TRBJ2-3,TRBV6-2/TRBV6-3,.,TGTGCCAGCAGTTCACCTAGGAGTAGCACAGATACGCAGTATTTT,CASSSPRSSTDTQYF
.,TRBJ1-6,TRBV5-5,.,TGTGCCAGCAGCTTGCTTCCAGACAGCTCCTATAATTCACCCCTCCACTTT,CASSLLPDSSYNSPLHF
.,TRBJ1-1,TRBV11-1,once,TGTGCCAGCAGCTTACATCTGAGTACGAACACTGAAGCTTTCTTT,CASSLHLSTNTEAFF
.,TRBJ2-3,TRBV6-1,few,TGTGCCAGCAGACGCCCTTGGGGGGGGGCGGAAGATACGCAGTATTTT,CASRRPWGGAEDTQYF
.,TRBJ2-5,TRBV28,.,TGTGCCAGCAGTCCCCGGATACTCCTGGGGGAGACCCAGTACTTC,CASSPRILLGETQYF
TRBD2,TRBJ2-1,TRBV4-1,few,TGCGCCAGCAGCCAAGCTTGGGCCCTAGCGGGGTCCATCGATGAGCAGTTCTTC,CASSQAWALAGSIDEQFF
.,TRBJ1-1,TRBV5-6,few,TGTGCCAGCAGCCCGCCGGTGGACAGTTCCGACACTGAAGCTTTCTTT,CASSPPVDSSDTEAFF
TRBD1,TRBJ1-6,TRBV2,.,TGTGCCACCCTGGGACAGGGAAATTCACCCCTCCACTTT,CATLGQGNSPLHF
TRBD2,TRBJ2-2,TRBV5-1,.,TGCGCCAGCAGCTTGCTAGCGGGGGATCACACCGGGGAGCTGTTTTTT,CASSLLAGDHTGELFF
TRBD2,TRBJ2-5,TRBV7-2,many,TGTGCCAGCAGCTTATCGGGACTAAGGGGAGAGACCCAGTACTTC,CASSLSGLRGETQYF
.,TRBJ1-4,TRBV5-6,few,TGTGCCAGCAGCTCGACGGCCTTTTTTGAAAAACTGTTTTTT,CASSSTAFFEKLFF
.,TRBJ1-2,TRBV27,.,TGTGCCAGCAGTTTATATAGAAACTATGGCTACACCTTC,CASSLYRNYGYTF
.,TRBJ1-2,TRBV7-9,.,TGTGCCAGCAGCTTAGTTCCGGGACCTAACTATGGCTACACCTTC,CASSLVPGPNYGYTF
.,TRBJ2-3,TRBV4-1,.,TGCGCCAGCAGCCAAGATATGATCCCGGATACGCAGTATTTT,CASSQDMIPDTQYF
.,TRBJ1-2,TRBV5-1,few,TGCGCCAGCAGCAAAGACAGACGATACTACACCTTC,CASSKDRRYYTF
.,TRBJ2-5,TRBV7-2,.,TGTGCCAGCAGCTTAGTGTGGGATACAAGAGAGACCCAGTACTTC,CASSLVWDTRETQYF
.,TRBJ2-7,TRBV5-4,.,TGTGCCAGCAGCTCGGATGAATGGGGACGGGACTACGAGCAGTACTTC,CASSSDEWGRDYEQYF
.,TRBJ2-1,TRBV2,.,TGTGCCAGCGCTCATCCAGGGGATGAGCAGTTCTTC,CASAHPGDEQFF
TRBD1,TRBJ1-5,TRBV20-1,.,TGCAGTGCTCGCCCTCAGGGGGCGCTTAGTCAGCCCCAGCATTTT,CSARPQGALSQPQHF
.,TRBJ1-2,TRBV10-3,.,TGTGCCATCAGTCATTTGGCCCCGGCCGGCAACGTCCATGGCTACACCTTC,CAISHLAPAGNVHGYTF
TRBD1,TRBJ2-1,TRBV6-6,.,TGTGCCATCTCCCTCTCTACGGGGACAGGGGCCGGCCACAATGAGCAGTTCTTC,CAISLSTGTGAGHNEQFF
TRBD1,TRBJ1-1,TRBV12-5,few,TGTGCTAGTGAAAAGACAGGGACTAACACTGAAGCTTTCTTT,CASEKTGTNTEAFF
TRBD2,TRBJ2-3,TRBV3-1,.,TGTGCCAGCAGCCACAAGCGGGGGGGTAGCACAGATACGCAGTATTTT,CASSHKRGGSTDTQYF
.,TRBJ1-5,TRBV12-3/TRBV12-4,few,TGTGCCAGCAGTTCGTACGATCAGCCCCAGCATTTT,CASSSYDQPQHF
.,TRBJ1-5,TRBV20-1,.,TGCAGTGCTAGCCTCCGGCAGCTTAGCAATCAGCCCCAGCATTTT,CSASLRQLSNQPQHF
.,TRBJ1-2,TRBV6-6,.,TGTGCCAGCAGTTACGACGACAGTGAAAACTATGGCTACACCTTC,CASSYDDSENYGYTF
.,TRBJ1-1,TRBV4-2,.,TGTGCCAGCAGCCTCGACCCACTGAACACTGAAGCTTTCTTT,CASSLDPLNTEAFF
TRBD2,TRBJ2-3,TRBV7-9,.,TGTGCCAGCAGCTCCGGGCCAGCGGGGGGCACAGATACGCAGTATTTT,CASSSGPAGGTDTQYF
.,TRBJ1-5,TRBV6-2/TRBV6-3,.,TGTGCCAGCAGTTCCGTGAGCTACAATCAGCCCCAGCATTTT,CASSSVSYNQPQHF
TRBD1,TRBJ1-1,TRBV12-5,.,TGTGCTAGTGGTTTTTTTGGGACAGGGCTCCAGAACACTGAAGCTTTCTTT,CASGFFGTGLQNTEAFF
.,TRBJ1-2,TRBV5-1,many,TGTGCCAGCAGTTTAGGGGATGGCGGCTACACCTTC,CASSLGDGGYTF
.,TRBJ1-2,TRBV7-9,many,TGTGCCAGCAGCCATTCCACTCTACAGGGTTACTATGGCTACACCTTC,CASSHSTLQGYYGYTF
.,TRBJ2-3,TRBV7-2,few,TGTGCCAGCAGCGTCCGGACGGGCCCTAGCACAGATACGCAGTATTTT,CASSVRTGPSTDTQYF
.,TRBJ2-2,TRBV4-3,.,TGCGCCAGCAGCCACCCGGTGTATGAGAACACCGGGGAGCTGTTTTTT,CASSHPVYENTGELFF
TRBD1,TRBJ1-2,TRBV6-6,few,TGTGCCAGCAGCCCTTACCGGGACAGGGTCCACTATGGCTACACCTTC,CASSPYRDRVHYGYTF
.,TRBJ1-6,TRBV6-1,few,TGTGCCAGCAGTGACAGGGATGACTATAATTCACCCCTCCACTTT,CASSDRDDYNSPLHF
.,TRBJ1-1,TRBV7-6,.,TGTGCCAGCAGCATAGGGGAGGACACTGAAGCTTTCTTT,CASSIGEDTEAFF